This T cell receptor beta chain was sequenced during a study of response to subunit inactivated influenza vaccine. TCRdb redid the calling of the RT-PCR reads with MiXCR, one entry per CDR3 protein. Here the sample spans 500,000 to 700,000 distinct CDR3 sequences, around a quarter being singletons. The ends were cut back, 2 bases at V and 5 bases at J, with 13 bases in the middle. Germline V gene sequence: CDR1 SQVTM, CDR2 ANQGSEA. This CDR3 has 13 amino acids. This clonotype appeared many times. Another study also made use of these data, one on T cells expressing NK-cell markers. Per that study: Production of TCR beta cDNA relied on 5'RACE template switching with UMIs. An anti-gamma-delta TCR antibody confined sorting to alpha-beta TCR T cells across several of the experiments. Among CD8+ T cells from about six donors, dominant NKG2C+ clonotypes accounted for about 1.0-7.5%. Researchers report these clonotypes also headed the CD3+CD56-NKG2C+ fraction in a few donors. HCMV specificity of expanded NKG2C+ T cell clones remained unclear.

The source was CD4+ T cells sorted from PBMCs, collected 11 to 12 days after vaccination. The V gene is TRBV29-1, the J gene TRBJ2-7, with D maybe TRBD2 (5 bases). The sequence was collected from a man in his fifties who received an inactivated influenza vaccine. CDR3 sequence reads: CSVERGGNDEQYF. In DNA form, the CDR3 reads TGCAGCGTTGAACGTGGAGGTAACGACGAGCAGTACTTC.